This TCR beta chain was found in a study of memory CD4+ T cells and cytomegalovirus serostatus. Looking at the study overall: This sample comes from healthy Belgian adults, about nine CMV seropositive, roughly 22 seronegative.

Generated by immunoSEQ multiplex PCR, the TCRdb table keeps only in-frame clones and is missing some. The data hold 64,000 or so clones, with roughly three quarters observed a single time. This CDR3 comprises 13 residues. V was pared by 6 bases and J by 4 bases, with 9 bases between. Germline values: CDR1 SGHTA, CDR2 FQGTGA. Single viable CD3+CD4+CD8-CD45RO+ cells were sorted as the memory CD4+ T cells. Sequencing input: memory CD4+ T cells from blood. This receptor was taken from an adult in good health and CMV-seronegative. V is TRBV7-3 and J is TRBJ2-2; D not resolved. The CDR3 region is CASRPDTTGELFF. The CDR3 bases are TGTGCCAGCAGACCCGACACCACCGGGGAGCTGTTTTTT.